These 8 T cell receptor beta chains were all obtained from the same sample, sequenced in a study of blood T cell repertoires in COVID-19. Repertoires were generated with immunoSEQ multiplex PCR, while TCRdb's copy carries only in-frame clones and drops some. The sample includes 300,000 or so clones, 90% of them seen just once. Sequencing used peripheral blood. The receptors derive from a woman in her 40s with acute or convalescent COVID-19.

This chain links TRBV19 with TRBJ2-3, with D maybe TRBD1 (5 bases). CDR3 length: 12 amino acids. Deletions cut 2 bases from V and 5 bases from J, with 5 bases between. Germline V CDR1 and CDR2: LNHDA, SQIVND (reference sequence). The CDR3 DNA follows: TGTGCCAGTAGTATAACAGGAGATACGCAGTATTTT. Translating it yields CASSITGDTQYF.

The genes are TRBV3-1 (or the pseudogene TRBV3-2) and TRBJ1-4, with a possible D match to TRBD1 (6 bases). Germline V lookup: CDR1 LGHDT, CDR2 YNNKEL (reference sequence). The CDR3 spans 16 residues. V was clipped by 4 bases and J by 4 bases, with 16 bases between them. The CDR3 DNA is TGTGCCAGCAGCCCCACGACGGGACACGATAATGAAAAACTGTTTTTT. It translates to CASSPTTGHDNEKLFF.

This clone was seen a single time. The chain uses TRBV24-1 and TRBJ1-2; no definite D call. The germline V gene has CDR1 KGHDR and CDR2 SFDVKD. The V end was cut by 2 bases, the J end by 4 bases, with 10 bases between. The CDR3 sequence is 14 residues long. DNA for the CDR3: TGTGCCACCAGTGATTCCCATAGCGGCTATGGCTACACCTTC. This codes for CATSDSHSGYGYTF.

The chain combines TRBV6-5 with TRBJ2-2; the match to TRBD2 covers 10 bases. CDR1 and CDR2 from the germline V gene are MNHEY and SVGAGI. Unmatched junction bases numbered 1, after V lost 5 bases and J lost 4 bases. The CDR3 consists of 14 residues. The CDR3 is CASSQRGGTGELFF. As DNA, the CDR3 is TGTGCCAGCAGTCAGCGGGGGGGCACCGGGGAGCTGTTTTTT.

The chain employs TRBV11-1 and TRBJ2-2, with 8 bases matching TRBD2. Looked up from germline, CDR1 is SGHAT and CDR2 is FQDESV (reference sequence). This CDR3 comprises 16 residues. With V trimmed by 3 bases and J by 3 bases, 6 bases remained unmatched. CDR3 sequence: CASSLGVAGHTGELFF. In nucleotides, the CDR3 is TGTGCCAGCAGCTTGGGGGTAGCGGGGCACACCGGGGAGCTGTTTTTT.

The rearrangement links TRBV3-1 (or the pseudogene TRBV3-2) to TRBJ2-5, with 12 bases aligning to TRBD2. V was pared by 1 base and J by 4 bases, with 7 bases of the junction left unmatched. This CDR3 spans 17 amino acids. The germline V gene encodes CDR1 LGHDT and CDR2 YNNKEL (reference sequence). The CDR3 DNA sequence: TGTGCCAGCAGCCAAGGGGATCTAGCGGGGGGGCTAGAGACCCAGTACTTC. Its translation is CASSQGDLAGGLETQYF.

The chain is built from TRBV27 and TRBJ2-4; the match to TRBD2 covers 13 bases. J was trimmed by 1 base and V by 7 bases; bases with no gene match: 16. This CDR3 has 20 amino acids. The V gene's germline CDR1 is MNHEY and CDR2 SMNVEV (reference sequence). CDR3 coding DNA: TGTGCCAGCATTAAAAAACCGGGACTAGCGGGGACTGGGGCCAAAAACATTCAGTACTTC. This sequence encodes CASIKKPGLAGTGAKNIQYF.

CDR3 region: CASSQLEALETQYF. The CDR3 DNA follows: TGCGCCAGCAGCCAGCTGGAAGCGCTGGAGACCCAGTACTTC. The J gene is TRBJ2-5, the V gene TRBV4-1; no definite D call. The germline gives CDR1 MGHRA, CDR2 YSYEKL. The CDR3 sequence is 14 residues long. V was clipped by 3 bases and J by 5 bases, with 13 bases between them.